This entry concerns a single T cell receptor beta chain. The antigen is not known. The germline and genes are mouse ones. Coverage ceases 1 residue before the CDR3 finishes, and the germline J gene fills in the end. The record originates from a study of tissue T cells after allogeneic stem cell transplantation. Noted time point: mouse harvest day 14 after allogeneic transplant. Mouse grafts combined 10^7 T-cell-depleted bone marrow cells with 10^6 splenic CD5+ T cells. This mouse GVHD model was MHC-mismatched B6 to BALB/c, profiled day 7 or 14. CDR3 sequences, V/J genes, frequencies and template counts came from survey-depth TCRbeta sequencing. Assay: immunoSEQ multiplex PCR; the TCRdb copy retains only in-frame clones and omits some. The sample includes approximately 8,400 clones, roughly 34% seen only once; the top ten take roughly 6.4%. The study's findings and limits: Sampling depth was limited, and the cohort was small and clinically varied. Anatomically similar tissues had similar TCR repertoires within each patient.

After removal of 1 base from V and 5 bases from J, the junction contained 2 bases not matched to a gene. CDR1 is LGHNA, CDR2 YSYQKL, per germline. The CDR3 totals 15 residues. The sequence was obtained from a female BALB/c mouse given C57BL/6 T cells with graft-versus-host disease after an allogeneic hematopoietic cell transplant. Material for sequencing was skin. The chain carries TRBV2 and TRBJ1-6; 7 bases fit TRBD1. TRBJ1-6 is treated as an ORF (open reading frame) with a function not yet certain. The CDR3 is CASSQAGTDNSPLYF. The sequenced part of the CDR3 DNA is TGTGCCAGCAGCCAAGCCGGGACAGATAATTCGCCCCTCTAC.